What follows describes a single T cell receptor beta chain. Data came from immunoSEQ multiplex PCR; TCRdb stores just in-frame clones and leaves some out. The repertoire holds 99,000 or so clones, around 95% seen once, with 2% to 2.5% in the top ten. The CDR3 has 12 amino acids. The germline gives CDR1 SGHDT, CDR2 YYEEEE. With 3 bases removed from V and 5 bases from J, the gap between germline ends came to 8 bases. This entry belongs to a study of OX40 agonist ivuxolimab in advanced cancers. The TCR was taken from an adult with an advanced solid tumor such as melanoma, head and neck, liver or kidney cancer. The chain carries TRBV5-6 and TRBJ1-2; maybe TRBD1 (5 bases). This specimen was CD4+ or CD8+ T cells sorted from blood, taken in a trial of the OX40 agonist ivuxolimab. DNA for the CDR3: TGTGCCAGCAGCTCCGGGACTTATGGCTACACCTTC. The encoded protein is CASSSGTYGYTF.